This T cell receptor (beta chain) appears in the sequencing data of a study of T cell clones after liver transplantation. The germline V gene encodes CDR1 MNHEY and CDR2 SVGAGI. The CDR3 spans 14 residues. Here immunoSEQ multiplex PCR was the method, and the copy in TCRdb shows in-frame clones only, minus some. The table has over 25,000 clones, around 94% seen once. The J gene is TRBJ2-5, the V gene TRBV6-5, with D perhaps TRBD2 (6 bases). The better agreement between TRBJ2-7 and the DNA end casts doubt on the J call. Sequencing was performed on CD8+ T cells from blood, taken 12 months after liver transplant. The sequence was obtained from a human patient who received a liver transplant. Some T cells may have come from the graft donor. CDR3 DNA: TGTGCCAGCAGTTACGCGGGACCGGGCTACGAGCAGTACTTC. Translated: CASSYAGPGYEQYF.